Following are 19 T cell receptor beta chains from one sample sequenced in a study of T cell changes during pregnancy in multiple sclerosis. Measured with immunoSEQ multiplex PCR; TCRdb has only the in-frame clones, and not every one. Among 60,000 or so clones listed, around 90% were seen once. Source: peripheral blood, taken before pregnancy. The source of these receptors is a female donor with multiple sclerosis, enrolled in a pregnancy study.

The V and J genes are TRBV19 and TRBJ2-1; 10 bases agree with TRBD1. V lost 2 bases, J lost 3 bases, and 7 bases stayed unmatched. This CDR3 comprises 17 residues. CDR1 is LNHDA, CDR2 SQIVND, per germline (reference sequence). The CDR3 loop is CASSITLRDRGYNEQFF. DNA for the CDR3: TGTGCCAGTAGTATAACCCTCCGGGACAGGGGCTACAATGAGCAGTTCTTC.

This rearrangement joins TRBV19 to TRBJ1-5; the D is unclear. The germline CDR1 and CDR2 sequences are LNHDA and SQIVND (reference sequence). V lost 5 bases and J 1 base, leaving 6 bases between the germline ends. The CDR3 is 13 residues long. CDR3 residues: CASSSGSNQPQHF. DNA of the CDR3: TGTGCCAGTAGTTCGGGGAGCAATCAGCCCCAGCATTTT.

This sequence joins TRBV18 and TRBJ1-6, with D possibly matching TRBD1 (6 bases). Germline loops: CDR1 KGHSH, CDR2 LQKENI. Trimming left V 4 bases short and J 8 bases short, with 21 bases between. The CDR3 is 17 amino acids. CDR3 sequence reads: CASSLRTRTEKDSPLHF. DNA for the CDR3: TGTGCCAGCTCACTCCGTACCCGGACAGAGAAAGATTCACCCCTCCACTTT.

The V gene is TRBV18, the J gene TRBJ1-1; D unresolved. CDR1 is KGHSH, CDR2 LQKENI, per germline. V was cut by 1 base and J by 7 bases, with 10 bases left in between. The CDR3 covers 13 residues. As DNA, the CDR3 is TGTGCCAGCTCACCACTAACAGACCTTGAAGCTTTCTTT. Translation gives CASSPLTDLEAFF.

The chain combines TRBV28 with TRBJ1-1; D gene ambiguous. V lost 5 bases, J lost 4 bases, and 17 bases lay in between. Germline V gene data show CDR1 as MDHEN and CDR2 as SYDVKM. CDR3 size: 15 residues. DNA of the CDR3: TGTGCCAGCAGTCCCCCTGGGAGGGTGGGCACTGAAGCTTTCTTT. It yields the protein CASSPPGRVGTEAFF. Drawing the rest from reference TRBV28 and TRBJ1-1, the complete variable domain is DVKVTQSSRYLVKRTGEKVFLECVQDMDHENMFWYRQDPGLGLRLIYFSYDVKMKEKGDIPEGYSVSREKKERFSLILESASTNQTSMYLCASSPPGRVGTEAFFGQGTRLTVV.

This clone came up a few times. V and J are TRBV19 and TRBJ1-1; no firm D call. The germline V gene encodes CDR1 LNHDA and CDR2 SQIVND (reference sequence). This CDR3 is 13 amino acids long. Trimming removed 6 bases at V and 2 bases at J, with 10 bases between. The CDR3 sequence: CASSRQINTEAFF. The CDR3 DNA follows: TGTGCCAGTAGCAGGCAGATAAACACTGAAGCTTTCTTT.

The chain combines TRBV7-2 with TRBJ1-3; D gene uncertain. Between the trimmed V and J ends, which lost 8 bases and 0 bases, there was a span of 20 bases. The germline CDR1 and CDR2 sequences are SGHTA and FQGNSA. The CDR3 totals 17 residues. This CDR3 reads CASGSHWASLSGNTIYF. CDR3 DNA sequence: TGTGCCAGCGGTTCCCACTGGGCCTCTCTCTCTGGAAACACCATATATTTT.

In its sample, this clone was seen once. The rearrangement uses TRBV12-5 and TRBJ2-5; D gene ambiguous. The V and J ends lost 3 bases and 5 bases respectively, with 4 bases between them. Germline CDR1 and CDR2: LGHNT and FRNRAP. This CDR3 is built from 11 residues. DNA of the CDR3: TGTGCTAGTGGTTTCGGGGAGACCCAGTACTTC. It is translated as CASGFGETQYF.

The chain combines TRBV29-1 with TRBJ1-1, with 7 nucleotides matching TRBD1. V trimming: 8 bases; J trimming: 3 bases; junction bases outside the gene matches: 12. Looked up from germline, CDR1 is SQVTM and CDR2 is ANQGSEA. The CDR3 is made up of 14 amino acids. CDR3 sequence: CSWGLEGAHTEAFF. The CDR3 bases are TGCAGCTGGGGGCTCGAGGGGGCTCACACTGAAGCTTTCTTT.

This clone was found once. The chain carries TRBV7-6 and TRBJ2-1; 10 bases are a match to TRBD2. V lost 4 bases and J lost 4; bases outside the gene matches: 7. The CDR3 totals 16 residues. Per germline, CDR1 SGHVS and CDR2 FNYEAQ. CDR3 region: CASSSEAGGPYNEQFF. The CDR3 nucleotides are TGTGCCAGCAGCTCGGAAGCGGGGGGGCCTTACAATGAGCAGTTCTTC.

This chain uses TRBV4-2 with TRBJ1-3; D possibly corresponds to TRBD1 (6 bases). The CDR3 totals 17 residues. Germline values: CDR1 LGHNA, CDR2 YNFKEQ. V lost 2 bases and J 0 bases, leaving 14 bases between the germline ends. In DNA form, the CDR3 reads TGTGCCAGCAGCCAACTTGGACGGGACATCTCTGGAAACACCATATATTTT. Its translation: CASSQLGRDISGNTIYF.

The V and J genes are TRBV5-5 and TRBJ1-3; 7 bases match TRBD1. Germline CDR1 SGHKS, CDR2 YYEKEE (reference sequence). V gave up 1 base and J gave up 4 bases; unmatched junction bases: 8. The CDR3 has 16 residues. The CDR3 DNA reads as TGTGCCAGCAGCTTGCCGGGACAGTCCGCGGGAAACACCATATATTTT. It encodes CASSLPGQSAGNTIYF.

This clone was recorded only once. The chain has TRBV19 and TRBJ1-2, with 8 bases lining up with TRBD1. Germline V gives CDR1 LNHDA, CDR2 SQIVND (reference sequence). The CDR3 runs 14 residues. V lost 7 bases, J lost 4 bases, and 8 bases stayed unmatched. The CDR3 sequence: CASNTAGGFYGYTF. CDR3 sequence (DNA): TGTGCCAGTAATACGGCAGGGGGCTTCTATGGCTACACCTTC.

V is TRBV10-3 and J is TRBJ1-3, with D possibly matching TRBD1 (5 bases). The CDR3 extends over 15 amino acids. The V end lost 10 bases, the J end lost 1 base, and 17 bases lay between the germline ends. CDR1 is ENHRY, CDR2 SYGVKD, per germline. CDR3 sequence: CATRAGGGSGNTIYF. In DNA, the CDR3 is TGTGCCACCAGGGCCGGGGGAGGTTCTGGAAACACCATATATTTT.

The rearrangement joins TRBV9 to TRBJ2-3; TRBD2 matches 9 bases. Germline assignment: CDR1 SGDLS and CDR2 YYNGEE. V trimming: 0 bases; J trimming: 2 bases; junction bases outside the gene matches: 1. There are 15 residues in the CDR3. CDR3 residues: CASSVGGGATDTQYF. DNA of the CDR3: TGTGCCAGCAGCGTAGGCGGGGGGGCCACAGATACGCAGTATTTT.

V usage is TRBV27 and J usage is TRBJ1-5; 9 bases match TRBD1. The V and J ends lost 6 bases and 6 bases, in that order; junction bases with no gene match: 3. The CDR3 is 13 amino acids. CDR1 MNHEY and CDR2 SMNVEV come from the germline V gene (reference sequence). The CDR3 region is CASRPQGAQPQHF. In DNA, the CDR3 is TGTGCCAGCAGACCACAGGGGGCTCAGCCCCAGCATTTT.

About this clone: Other DNA sequences of this sample code for an identical CDR3. This chain connects TRBV7-3 to TRBJ1-1; 7 bases map to TRBD1. There are 13 residues in the CDR3. After removal of 5 bases from V and 1 base from J, the junction contained 1 base not matched to a gene. Germline-derived CDR1 and CDR2 are SGHTA and FQGTGA. The CDR3 reads CASSRQGNTEAFF. CDR3 DNA sequence: TGTGCCAGCAGCCGACAGGGGAACACTGAAGCTTTCTTT. Using reference TRBV7-3 and TRBJ1-1 for the parts outside the CDR3, the full variable domain is GAGVSQTPSNKVTEKGKYVELRCDPISGHTALYWYRQSLGQGPEFLIYFQGTGAADDSGLPNDRFFAVRPEGSVSTLKIQRTERGDSAVYLCASSRQGNTEAFFGQGTRLTVV.

V is TRBV25-1 and J is TRBJ2-5; 9 positions agree with TRBD1. The CDR3 runs to 14 residues. The trim removed 5 bases at V and 5 bases at J, leaving 6 bases unmatched. Per germline, CDR1 MGHDK and CDR2 SYGVNS. CDR3 loop: CASSSGTGFETQYF. DNA for the CDR3: TGTGCCAGCAGTTCCGGGACAGGGTTCGAGACCCAGTACTTC. Looking up the rest from reference TRBV25-1 and TRBJ2-5 gives the full variable domain: EADIYQTPRYLVIGTGKKITLECSQTMGHDKMYWYQQDPGMELHLIHYSYGVNSTEKGDLSSESTVSRIRTEHFPLTLESARPSHTSQYLCASSSGTGFETQYFGPGTRLLVL.

J is TRBJ1-1 and V is TRBV7-2, with 10 bases aligning to TRBD1. Germline loops: CDR1 SGHTA, CDR2 FQGNSA. Unmatched junction bases numbered 9, after V lost 2 bases and J lost 6 bases. CDR3 length: 16 residues. In DNA, the CDR3 is TGTGCCAGCAGCTTATTACCCCCCGGGACAGGGGCTGAAGCTTTCTTT. Residues: CASSLLPPGTGAEAFF.